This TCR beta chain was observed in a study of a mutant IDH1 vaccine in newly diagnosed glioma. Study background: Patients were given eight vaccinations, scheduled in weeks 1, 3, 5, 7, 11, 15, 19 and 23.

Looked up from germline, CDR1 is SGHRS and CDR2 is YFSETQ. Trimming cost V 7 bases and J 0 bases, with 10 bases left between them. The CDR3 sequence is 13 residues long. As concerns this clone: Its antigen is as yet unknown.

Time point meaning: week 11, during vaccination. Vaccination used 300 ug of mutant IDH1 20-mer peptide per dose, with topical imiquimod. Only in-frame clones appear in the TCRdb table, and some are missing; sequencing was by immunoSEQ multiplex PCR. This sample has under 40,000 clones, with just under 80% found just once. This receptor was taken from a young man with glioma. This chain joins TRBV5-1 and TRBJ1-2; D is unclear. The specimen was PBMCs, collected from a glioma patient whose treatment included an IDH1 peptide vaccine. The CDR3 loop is CASGTYANYGYTF. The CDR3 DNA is TGCGCCAGCGGCACCTATGCTAACTATGGCTACACCTTC.